The following is a T cell receptor (beta chain) sequence with its context. This specimen belongs to a study of blood T cell repertoires in COVID-19. The CDR3 sequence is 17 residues long. The V segment lost 0 bases and the J segment 2 bases; nucleotides outside the gene matches: 7. Germline CDR1 ENHRY, CDR2 SYGVKD. The repertoire was sequenced with immunoSEQ multiplex PCR; TCRdb's copy has only in-frame clones and lacks some. This sample carries about 150,000 clones, roughly 85% of them seen once, and the ten largest clones take 2% to 2.5%. The V and J genes are TRBV10-3 and TRBJ1-5; 7 nucleotides agree with TRBD1. Input material: peripheral blood. This TCR was sampled from a woman of 80 years or more with acute or convalescent COVID-19. The CDR3, as DNA: TGTGCCATCAGTGAGTCGAAGGGGGCAAGCGGCAATCAGCCCCAGCATTTT. It codes for CAISESKGASGNQPQHF.